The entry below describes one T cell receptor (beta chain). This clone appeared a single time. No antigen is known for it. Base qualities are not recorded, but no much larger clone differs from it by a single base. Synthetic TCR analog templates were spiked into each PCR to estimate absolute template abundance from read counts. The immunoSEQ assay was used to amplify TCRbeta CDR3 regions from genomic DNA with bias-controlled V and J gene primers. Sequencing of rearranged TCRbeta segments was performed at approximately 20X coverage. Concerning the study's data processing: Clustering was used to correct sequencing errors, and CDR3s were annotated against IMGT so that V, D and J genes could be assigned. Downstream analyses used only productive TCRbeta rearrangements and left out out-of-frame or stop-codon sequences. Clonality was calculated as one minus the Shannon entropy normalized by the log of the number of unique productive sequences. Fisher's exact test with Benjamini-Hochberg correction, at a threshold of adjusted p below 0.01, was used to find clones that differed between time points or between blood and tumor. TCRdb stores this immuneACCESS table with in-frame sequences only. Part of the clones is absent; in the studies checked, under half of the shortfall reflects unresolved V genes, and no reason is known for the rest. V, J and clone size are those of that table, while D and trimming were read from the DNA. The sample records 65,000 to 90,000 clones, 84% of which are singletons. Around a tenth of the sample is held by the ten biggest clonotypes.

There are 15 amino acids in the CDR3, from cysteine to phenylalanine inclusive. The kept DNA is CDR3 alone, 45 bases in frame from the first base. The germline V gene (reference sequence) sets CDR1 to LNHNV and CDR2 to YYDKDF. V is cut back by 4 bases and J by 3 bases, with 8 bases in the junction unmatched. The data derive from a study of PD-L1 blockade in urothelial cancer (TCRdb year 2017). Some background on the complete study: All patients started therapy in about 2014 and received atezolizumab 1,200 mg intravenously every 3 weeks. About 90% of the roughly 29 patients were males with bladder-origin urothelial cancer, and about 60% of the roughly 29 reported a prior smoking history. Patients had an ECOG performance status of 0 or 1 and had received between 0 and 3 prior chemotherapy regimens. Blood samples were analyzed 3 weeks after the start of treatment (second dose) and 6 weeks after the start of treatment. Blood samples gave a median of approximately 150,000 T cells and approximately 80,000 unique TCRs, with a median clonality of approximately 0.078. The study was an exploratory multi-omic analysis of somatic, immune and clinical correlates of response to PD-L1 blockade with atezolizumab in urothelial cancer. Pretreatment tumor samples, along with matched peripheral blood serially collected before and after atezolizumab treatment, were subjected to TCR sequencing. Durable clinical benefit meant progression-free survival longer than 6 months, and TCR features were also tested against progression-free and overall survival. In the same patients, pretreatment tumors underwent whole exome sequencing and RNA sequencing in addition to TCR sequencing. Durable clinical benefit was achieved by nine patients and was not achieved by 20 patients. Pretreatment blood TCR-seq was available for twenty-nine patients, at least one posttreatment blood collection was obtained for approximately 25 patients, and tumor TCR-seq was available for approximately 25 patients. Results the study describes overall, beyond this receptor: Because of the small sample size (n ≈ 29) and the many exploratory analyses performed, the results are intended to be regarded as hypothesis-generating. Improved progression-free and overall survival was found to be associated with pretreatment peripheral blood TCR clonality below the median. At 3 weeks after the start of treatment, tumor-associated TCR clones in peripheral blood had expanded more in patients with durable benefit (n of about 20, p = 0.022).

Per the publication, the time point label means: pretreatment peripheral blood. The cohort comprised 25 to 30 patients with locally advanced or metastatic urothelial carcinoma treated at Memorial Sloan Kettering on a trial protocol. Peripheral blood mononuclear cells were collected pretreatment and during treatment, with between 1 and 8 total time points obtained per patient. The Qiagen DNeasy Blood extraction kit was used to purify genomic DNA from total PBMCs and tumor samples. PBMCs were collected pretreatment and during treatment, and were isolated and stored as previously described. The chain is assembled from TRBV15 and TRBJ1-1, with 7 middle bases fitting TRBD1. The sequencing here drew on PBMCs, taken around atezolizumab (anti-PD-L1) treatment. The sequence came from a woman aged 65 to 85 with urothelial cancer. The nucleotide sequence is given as TGTGCCACCAGCAACCTAGGCACAGGGGACACTGAAGCTTTCTTT. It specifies CATSNLGTGDTEAFF.